This entry describes one T cell receptor beta chain. What this receptor recognizes is not known. The record has no base qualities; no much larger clone is one base away. This entry comes from a study of blood T cell repertoires in COVID-19 (dated by TCRdb to the early 2020s). Describing the broader study: Collaborator samples came from the United States, Italy and Spain and covered acute and convalescent phases of COVID-19. A freely available public database, intended as a resource for researchers studying the immune response to SARS-CoV-2, is where the repertoires were released. Nearly every sample came with metadata listing a de-identified subject ID, COVID-19 status, age in years and sex. Where available, HLA class I and class II types were taken from metadata supplied by the sample provider and were not determined by assay-based typing. Subjects who had been exposed to COVID-19, were actively infected with it, or had recovered from it provided the deeply sampled blood TCRbeta repertoires that made up the dataset. The prospective study material was composed of cDNA or gDNA derived from T cells, B-cell-depleted T cells, or PBMCs. Samples were obtained from the ongoing ImmuneRACE study (first 160 participants) and from approximately 1,200 subjects provided by 6 global collaborators. What the study reported, not specific to this receptor: The quantity of clinical and demographic metadata differed by source and by participant and was supplied without curation.

Collaborating institutions collected whole blood in K2EDTA tubes following their own protocols. For TCRbeta analysis, collaborators shipped samples as frozen whole blood, isolated PBMCs, or DNA extracted from either of those sample types. TCRbeta CDR3 regions were amplified from genomic DNA using the immunoSEQ Assay, a bias-controlled multiplex PCR. Regarding the original processing steps: The number of nucleated cells in each sample was estimated from the amplification of reference gene primers within the assay. Sequence reads were collapsed and filtered to measure the absolute abundance of every unique TCRbeta CDR3 rearrangement. For each sample, productive Simpson clonality was calculated as the square root of Simpson's diversity index over productive rearrangements. The table was pulled from immuneACCESS by TCRdb, which kept in-frame rearrangements only. Such tables lose some clones; where checked, under half of the loss comes from unresolved V genes, and the rest has no known cause. For V, J and clone size, that table is used; D and trimming come from the DNA. The sample table holds hundreds of thousands of clones, of which 88% were seen once. The ten largest clones capture roughly 4% of the sample.

The CDR3 holds 17 amino acids from the cysteine to the phenylalanine. Solely the CDR3 DNA is kept, with 51 bases framed from the first base. Between the V and J ends, shortened by 8 bases and 0 bases respectively, the junction contains 20 bases. CDR1 and CDR2 are drawn from the germline V gene (reference sequence): LGHDT, YNNKEL. The material sequenced was peripheral blood. This chain joins TRBV3-1 (or the pseudogene TRBV3-2) to TRBJ2-1; possibly the D gene is TRBD2, per 7 matching bases. The sequence was collected from a woman aged 45-65 years with active or convalescent COVID-19. The CDR3 corresponds to CASQGGGPLSSYNEQFF. DNA sequence: TGTGCCAGCCAGGGAGGGGGACCCCTTAGCTCCTACAATGAGCAGTTCTTC.